These 9 T cell receptor beta chains were sequenced from one sample in a study of follicular helper T cells after annual influenza vaccination. Sequencing was performed with immunoSEQ multiplex PCR; in TCRdb, only in-frame clones are kept and a portion is missing. The table includes about 7,200 clones, 80% detected once. The time point is: 2015-2016 season, 7 days after influenza vaccination. Specimen: CXCR5- memory CD4+ T cells sorted from blood, collected 7 days after influenza vaccination. Every receptor here comes from an adult who received the influenza vaccine.

The chain couples TRBV7-3 to TRBJ1-1; perhaps TRBD1 as D (6 bases). V shed 8 bases and J shed 2 bases, with 12 bases lying between them. The CDR3 extends over 13 amino acids. CDR1 SGHTA and CDR2 FQGTGA come from the germline V gene. Here the CDR3 reads CASQGQPNTEAFF. The DNA of the CDR3 is TGTGCCAGCCAAGGACAGCCTAACACTGAAGCTTTCTTT. Variable domain in full (rest from reference TRBV7-3 and TRBJ1-1): GAGVSQTPSNKVTEKGKYVELRCDPISGHTALYWYRQSLGQGPEFLIYFQGTGAADDSGLPNDRFFAVRPEGSVSTLKIQRTERGDSAVYLCASQGQPNTEAFFGQGTRLTVV.

V gene TRBV9 combines with J gene TRBJ1-1; 10 bases agree with TRBD1. The CDR3 extends over 15 amino acids. J lost 3 bases, V lost 4 bases, and 6 bases had no gene match. Looked up from germline, CDR1 is SGDLS and CDR2 is YYNGEE. CDR3 coding DNA: TGTGCCAGCAGCCCTAGGGGACAGGGGTACACTGAAGCTTTCTTT. Translated: CASSPRGQGYTEAFF.

This chain's CDR3 is CASSLKQRGGRDTQYF. CDR3 coding DNA: TGTGCCAGCAGCTTGAAGCAGCGGGGGGGCCGAGATACGCAGTATTTT. The chain uses TRBV5-4 and TRBJ2-3; 10 nucleotides line up with TRBD2. Trimming cost V 1 base and J 5 bases; bases outside gene matches: 7. The CDR3 covers 16 residues. Germline-derived CDR1 and CDR2 are SGHNT and YYREEE (reference sequence).

DNA of the CDR3: TGTGCCAGCAGCCAGCGGGACAGGCCCTGGAATCAGCCCCAGCATTTT. Translation gives CASSQRDRPWNQPQHF. The chain combines TRBV14 with TRBJ1-5, with 8 bases lining up with TRBD1. The germline V gene encodes CDR1 SGHDN and CDR2 FVKESK. J was trimmed by 4 bases and V by 3 bases; bases with no gene match: 8. The CDR3 sequence is 16 residues long.

V usage is TRBV2 and J usage is TRBJ1-2; maybe TRBD1 (6 bases). Germline CDR1 SNHLY, CDR2 FYNNEI. V was trimmed by 4 bases and J by 1 base, leaving 13 bases between them. CDR3 length equals 15 residues. In nucleotides, the CDR3 is TGTGCCAGCAGTGTAAACAGGGCTGTTAACTATGGCTACACCTTC. Translating it yields CASSVNRAVNYGYTF.

This rearrangement joins TRBV15 to TRBJ2-3; maybe TRBD1 (5 bases). This CDR3 comprises 15 residues. Deletions cut 0 bases from V and 1 base from J, with 8 bases between. The germline V gene encodes CDR1 LNHNV and CDR2 YYDKDF (reference sequence). The CDR3 is CATSRESRGTDTQYF. Written as DNA, the CDR3 is TGTGCCACCAGCAGAGAGAGCAGGGGCACAGATACGCAGTATTTT.

The chain carries TRBV5-4 and TRBJ1-2; 8 positions agree with TRBD1. After removal of 2 bases from V and 0 bases from J, the junction contained 3 bases not matched to a gene. There are 15 residues in the CDR3. Looked up from germline, CDR1 is SGHNT and CDR2 is YYREEE (reference sequence). The CDR3 DNA is TGTGCCAGCAGCTTACAGGACAGGGCTAACTATGGCTACACCTTC. This encodes CASSLQDRANYGYTF.

The chain is built from TRBV27 and TRBJ2-5; possibly TRBD2 for D (7 bases). Trimming pared 3 bases from V and 5 bases from J, leaving 13 bases between. The CDR3 spans 14 residues. CDR1 MNHEY and CDR2 SMNVEV come from the germline V gene (reference sequence). CDR3 amino acids: CASSFAGAPETQYF. The CDR3 coding sequence is TGTGCCAGCAGTTTCGCGGGGGCCCCGGAGACCCAGTACTTC.

The chain couples TRBV4-3 to TRBJ1-2; possibly TRBD1 for D (6 bases). The germline V gene encodes CDR1 LGHNA and CDR2 YSLEER. Trimming pared 5 bases from V and 4 bases from J, leaving 20 bases between. This CDR3 region has 16 residues. The CDR3 sequence is CASSFSQGLPLYGYTF. DNA for the CDR3: TGCGCCAGCAGCTTCTCACAGGGTCTCCCCCTCTATGGCTACACCTTC.